This T cell receptor (beta chain) was sequenced in a study of cytomegalovirus exposure and HLA in healthy donors. Trimming cost V 0 bases and J 2 bases, with 8 bases left between them. The CDR3 length is 14 residues. Germline V gene lookup returns CDR1 SGDLS and CDR2 YYNGEE. The primer mix had 60 Vbeta and 13 Jbeta primers. Using immunoSEQ multiplex PCR, the repertoire was profiled, and TCRdb retains in-frame clones only, with some absent. The data contain about 170,000 clones, over 80% of them singletons. This clonotype was obtained from a woman between 45 and 60 years old in good health and CMV-seropositive. The rearrangement joins TRBV9 to TRBJ1-2; no clear D. The sample taken for sequencing was PBMCs. The CDR3 reads CASSVDPLNYGYTF. The CDR3 nucleotides are TGTGCCAGCAGCGTAGACCCGCTAAACTATGGCTACACCTTC. The variable domain in full, completed from reference TRBV9 and TRBJ1-2, reads DSGVTQTPKHLITATGQRVTLRCSPRSGDLSVYWYQQSLDQGLQFLIQYYNGEERAKGNILERFSAQQFPDLHSELNLSSLELGDSALYFCASSVDPLNYGYTFGSGTRLTVV.